The present entry profiles one TCR beta chain with its context. As yet, its antigen is unknown. Germline values: CDR1 SGHTA, CDR2 FQGNSA. V was clipped by 10 bases and J by 3 bases, with 8 bases between them. The CDR3 runs to 11 residues. This specimen belongs to a study of CD8+ T cells in alopecia areata. Reverse transcription of extracted RNA yielded cDNA, which provided the sequencing template. The assay was immunoSEQ multiplex PCR, and TCRdb's table has in-frame clones only and misses some. The repertoire holds about 190,000 clones, with approximately 57% as singletons. Study-level results: Under tofacitinib, fewer expanded CD8+ clones appeared among the top 100 scalp clones.

Treatment described: oral pan-JAK inhibitor, 5-10 mg twice daily. The material was CD4+ T cells sorted from blood, obtained at week 24, from a patient treated with tofacitinib. The rearrangement joins TRBV7-2 to TRBJ2-3; D remains unclear. The sequence came from a human donor with alopecia areata. CDR3: CAIQRTDTQYF. The CDR3 DNA reads as TGTGCCATTCAAAGGACAGATACGCAGTATTTT. Combining the CDR3 with reference TRBV7-2 and TRBJ2-3 gives the whole variable domain GAGVSQSPSNKVTEKGKDVELRCDPISGHTALYWYRQSLGQGLEFLIYFQGNSAPDKSGLPSDRFSAERTGGSVSTLTIQRTQQEDSAVYLCAIQRTDTQYFGPGTRLTVL.